The 22 T cell receptor beta chains below all came from one sample that was sequenced in a study of blood T cell repertoires in COVID-19. The protocol was immunoSEQ multiplex PCR, while the TCRdb copy is restricted to in-frame clones and leaves out a portion. Of about 170,000 clones in the sample, about 88% were seen once. The material sequenced was peripheral blood. Source of these receptors: a woman of 80 years or more in a cohort sampled during active or convalescent COVID-19.

The chain has TRBV2 and TRBJ1-5; 9 nucleotides line up with TRBD1. CDR1 and CDR2 from the germline V gene are SNHLY and FYNNEI. CDR3 length: 16 amino acids. With V trimmed by 5 bases and J by 5 bases, 10 bases remained unmatched. CDR3 DNA sequence: TGTGCCAGCAGTCACAACTACAGGGGGCTCTATCAGCCCCAGCATTTT. This encodes CASSHNYRGLYQPQHF. Full variable domain (outside the CDR3, taken from reference TRBV2 and TRBJ1-5): EPEVTQTPSHQVTQMGQEVILRCVPISNHLYFYWYRQILGQKVEFLVSFYNNEISEKSEIFDDQFSVERPDGSNFTLKIRSTKLEDSAMYFCASSHNYRGLYQPQHFGDGTRLSIL.

The chain carries TRBV19 and TRBJ2-2; 7 bases align to TRBD2. V shed 10 bases, J shed 5 bases, and the junction held 10 bases outside the gene matches. Per the germline V gene, CDR1 is LNHDA and CDR2 is SQIVND (reference sequence). The CDR3 length is 14 residues. CDR3 residues: CATPSGRQTGELFF. The CDR3 DNA sequence: TGTGCCACCCCCTCCGGGAGGCAGACCGGGGAGCTGTTTTTT. The variable domain in full, completed from reference TRBV19 and TRBJ2-2, reads DGGITQSPKYLFRKEGQNVTLSCEQNLNHDAMYWYRQDPGQGLRLIYYSQIVNDFQKGDIAEGYSVSREKKESFPLTVTSAQKNPTAFYLCATPSGRQTGELFFGEGSRLTVL.

The chain couples TRBV10-3 to TRBJ2-1; 11 nucleotides match TRBD2. Germline lookup yields CDR1 ENHRY and CDR2 SYGVKD. This CDR3 has 16 amino acids. The J segment lost 7 bases and the V segment lost 0 bases, leaving 5 bases of the junction unmatched. The CDR3 DNA reads TGTGCCATCAGTGAGTCTAGCGGGAGGGGATGGAATGAGCAGTTCTTC. Protein product: CAISESSGRGWNEQFF.

This clone was seen only once. The rearrangement links TRBV20-1 to TRBJ1-2; 7 nucleotides align to TRBD1. The CDR3 contains 14 residues. The germline V gene encodes CDR1 DFQATT and CDR2 SNEGSKA (reference sequence). The ends lost 3 bases at V and 1 base at J; junction bases unmatched: 5. The CDR3 here is CSASSTGVNYGYTF. The CDR3 DNA sequence: TGCAGTGCTAGTTCAACAGGGGTTAACTATGGCTACACCTTC.

This clone has just a few counts. This chain uses TRBV19 with TRBJ1-5, with no clear D. This CDR3 contains 17 residues. Germline V gene lookup returns CDR1 LNHDA and CDR2 SQIVND (reference sequence). V lost 2 bases and J lost 0, with 14 bases in between. The CDR3 spells CASSIKAGDYSNQPQHF. Here the CDR3 DNA reads TGTGCCAGTAGTATAAAAGCAGGCGACTATAGCAATCAGCCCCAGCATTTT.

The V gene is TRBV6-2 or TRBV6-3, the J gene TRBJ2-2; D is perhaps TRBD2 (6 bases). The CDR3 runs 16 residues. V dropped 4 bases and J dropped 1 base, with 13 bases sitting between them. CDR1 is MNHEY, CDR2 SVGEGT, per germline. The CDR3 DNA sequence: TGTGCCAGCAGTTCCCGACTAGTTTTGAACACCGGGGAGCTGTTTTTT. It is translated as CASSSRLVLNTGELFF.

This chain connects TRBV5-1 to TRBJ1-2; D might be TRBD1 (5 bases). CDR1 is SGHRS, CDR2 YFSETQ, per germline. CDR3 length: 14 residues. With 0 bases removed from V and 4 bases from J, the gap between germline ends came to 10 bases. DNA for the CDR3: TGCGCCAGCAGCTTGGACAGGACGCCCTATGGCTACACCTTC. Translating gives CASSLDRTPYGYTF.

The rearrangement links TRBV6-6 to TRBJ2-1; possible D gene TRBD1, 6 bases. V lost 6 bases and J lost 0, with 9 bases in between. CDR3 length: 14 amino acids. Germline V gives CDR1 MNHNY, CDR2 SVGAGI (reference sequence). CDR3 sequence (DNA): TGTGCCAGCAGCGACAGGAGCTCCTACAATGAGCAGTTCTTC. It codes for CASSDRSSYNEQFF.

The J gene is TRBJ2-7, the V gene TRBV24-1, with a tentative D call TRBD2 (5 bases). V lost 7 bases and J 6 bases, leaving 15 bases between the germline ends. The germline V gene has CDR1 KGHDR and CDR2 SFDVKD. The CDR3 runs to 13 residues. The CDR3: CATSDKTRREQYF. The CDR3 DNA reads TGTGCCACCAGCGATAAAACTAGACGCGAGCAGTACTTC.

The CDR3 reads CSATSGQPQHF. CDR3 nucleotide sequence: TGCAGTGCTACAAGCGGTCAGCCCCAGCATTTT. V is TRBV20-1 and J is TRBJ1-5; no definite D call. The V gene's germline CDR1 is DFQATT and CDR2 SNEGSKA (reference sequence). Trimming cost V 4 bases and J 6 bases, with 7 bases left between them. The CDR3 runs 11 residues.

The chain links TRBV29-1 to TRBJ1-4, with D perhaps matching TRBD1 (5 bases). Germline assignment: CDR1 SQVTM and CDR2 ANQGSEA. CDR3 length: 16 residues. Deletions cut 3 bases from V and 0 bases from J, with 14 bases between. This CDR3 is CSVEDKKSATNEKLFF. CDR3 nucleotide sequence: TGCAGCGTTGAGGACAAGAAGTCTGCAACTAATGAAAAACTGTTTTTT.

CDR3 DNA: TGTGCCAGCACCCCCGAGTGGGGGACAGGGCCCTATGGCTACACCTTC. Protein sequence: CASTPEWGTGPYGYTF. The chain links TRBV27 to TRBJ1-2, with TRBD1 identical over 9 bases. Germline V CDR1 and CDR2: MNHEY, SMNVEV (reference sequence). The CDR3 totals 16 residues. J was trimmed by 4 bases and V by 7 bases; bases with no gene match: 13.

Remarks on this clone: This sample includes further DNA sequences coding for the same CDR3. The chain uses TRBV19 and TRBJ1-6; perhaps TRBD1 as D (6 bases). In germline, CDR1 is LNHDA, CDR2 SQIVND (reference sequence). The CDR3 extends over 15 amino acids. V lost 3 bases and J lost 3, with 9 bases in between. CDR3 nucleotides: TGTGCCAGTAGTATCGGACAGAGCTATAATTCACCCCTCCACTTT. Translating it yields CASSIGQSYNSPLHF.

This clone was detected only once. DNA of the CDR3: TGTGCCAGCACTAACAGGGGTGGTGAGCAGTTCTTC. Its translation: CASTNRGGEQFF. The chain uses TRBV6-5 and TRBJ2-1, with 7 bases that match TRBD1. Per germline, CDR1 MNHEY and CDR2 SVGAGI. The CDR3 sequence is 12 residues long. The trim removed 7 bases at V and 9 bases at J, leaving 6 bases unmatched.

The rearrangement links TRBV18 to TRBJ1-1; TRBD1 might be the D (6 bases). Germline V gene data show CDR1 as KGHSH and CDR2 as LQKENI. Trimming pared 3 bases from V and 6 bases from J, leaving 20 bases between. There are 16 residues in the CDR3. The CDR3 sequence: CASSPSGGAYPAEAFF. CDR3 bases: TGTGCCAGCTCACCTTCGGGGGGGGCCTATCCCGCTGAAGCTTTCTTT.

V usage is TRBV7-5 and J usage is TRBJ2-1; the table's TRBD2 call for D was not verified on the DNA. TRBV7-5 is a listed pseudogene. CDR3 size: 18 residues. CDR3 in amino acids: CARSNPGLSASSYNEQFF. CDR3 bases: TGTGCCAGAAGCAACCCGGGACTTTCCGCGAGCTCCTACAATGAGCAGTTCTTC.

The chain is built from TRBV7-9 and TRBJ2-7, with D unclear. CDR1 and CDR2 from the germline V gene are SEHNR and FQNEAQ (reference sequence). The CDR3 is 12 residues long. The V gene lost 1 base and the J gene lost 3 bases, with 4 bases spanning the gap. CDR3 nucleotides: TGTGCCAGCAGCTTAGTATTCTACGAGCAGTACTTC. The encoded protein is CASSLVFYEQYF.

The rearrangement joins TRBV9 to TRBJ2-5; TRBD2 matches at 7 bases. CDR1 is SGDLS and CDR2 is YYNGEE in the germline V gene. V trimming: 0 bases; J trimming: 5 bases; junction bases outside the gene matches: 4. The CDR3 contains 14 residues. The CDR3 nucleotides read TGTGCCAGCAGCGTAGCTGGGCGGGGGGAGACCCAGTACTTC. Translating it yields CASSVAGRGETQYF. Filled out from reference TRBV9 and TRBJ2-5, the complete variable domain reads DSGVTQTPKHLITATGQRVTLRCSPRSGDLSVYWYQQSLDQGLQFLIQYYNGEERAKGNILERFSAQQFPDLHSELNLSSLELGDSALYFCASSVAGRGETQYFGPGTRLLVL.

The chain recombines TRBV19 with TRBJ2-2, with D maybe TRBD2 (6 bases). The CDR3 consists of 16 residues. Trimming took off 2 bases at V and 1 base at J, with 11 bases between the two ends. In germline, CDR1 is LNHDA, CDR2 SQIVND (reference sequence). The CDR3 DNA follows: TGTGCCAGTAGTATAAAGGCGCGGGGGAACACCGGGGAGCTGTTTTTT. It codes for CASSIKARGNTGELFF.

This chain joins TRBV2 and TRBJ2-1; 7 bases line up with TRBD2. Germline values: CDR1 SNHLY, CDR2 FYNNEI. The V and J ends lost 4 bases and 1 base, in that order; junction bases with no gene match: 4. The CDR3 totals 15 residues. The CDR3 region has the DNA TGTGCCAGCAGTGTTGCCGGGGGGTCCTACAATGAGCAGTTCTTC. Protein product: CASSVAGGSYNEQFF. Full variable domain (outside the CDR3, taken from reference TRBV2 and TRBJ2-1): EPEVTQTPSHQVTQMGQEVILRCVPISNHLYFYWYRQILGQKVEFLVSFYNNEISEKSEIFDDQFSVERPDGSNFTLKIRSTKLEDSAMYFCASSVAGGSYNEQFFGPGTRLTVL.

The CDR3 nucleotides read TGTGCCAGCATGGCAGCCAGGGGCTTTCAGCCCCAGCATTTT. This codes for CASMAARGFQPQHF. The chain joins TRBV28 to TRBJ1-5; possibly TRBD1 for D (6 bases). This CDR3 is 14 amino acids long. CDR1 is MDHEN and CDR2 is SYDVKM in the germline V gene. Trimming took 7 bases from V and 6 from J, leaving 16 bases between them.

This clone showed up just a few times. V is TRBV5-4 and J is TRBJ2-5; 9 bases agree with TRBD2. The CDR3 has 14 residues. Per the germline V gene, CDR1 is SGHNT and CDR2 is YYREEE (reference sequence). Germline trimming cut 7 bases from V and 4 bases from J; bases unmatched to any gene: 8. The CDR3 protein is CASGVRREGETQYF. The CDR3 nucleotides are TGTGCCAGCGGGGTACGGCGGGAGGGAGAGACCCAGTACTTC.